The 17 T cell receptor beta chains reported below all come from one sample, sequenced in a study of human T cells and chemical hapten exposure. Time point indicated: pre-sensitization, week 0. Indicated treatment: therapeutic diphenylcyclopropenone sensitization with weekly scalp DPC. TCRdb analysed the RACE reads with MiXCR anew, one entry per CDR3 protein. The table shows about 120,000 distinct CDR3 sequences, with 13% occurring only once. The sequencing used whole blood, collected in connection with sensitization to the hapten diphenylcyclopropenone (DPC). The receptors here all came from a woman in her late teens or twenties with alopecia areata. Some clones in this sample may be carry-over from other donors' samples.

The rearrangement links TRBV6-5 to TRBJ1-3; TRBD1 aligns across 9 bases. The CDR3 consists of 15 residues. V shed 5 bases and J 4 bases; nucleotides not matched to a gene: 6. The germline CDR1 and CDR2 sequences are MNHEY and SVGAGI. CDR3 region: CASSRPGQGGNTIYF. CDR3 DNA: TGTGCCAGCAGTCGGCCGGGACAGGGAGGAAACACCATATATTTT.

This clonotype came up many times. V and J are TRBV6-6 and TRBJ1-1; no clear D. There are 15 residues in the CDR3. Trimming removed 4 bases from V and 0 bases from J, with 12 bases in between. Germline V gene lookup returns CDR1 MNHNY and CDR2 SVGAGI (reference sequence). Written as DNA, the CDR3 is TGTGCCAGCAGTTCAAGACCGATTATGAACACTGAAGCTTTCTTT. Translating it yields CASSSRPIMNTEAFF.

The chain carries TRBV6-2 or TRBV6-3 and TRBJ1-5; D not resolved. V was shortened by 0 bases and J by 1 base, with 19 bases between the two germline ends. CDR1 is MNHEY and CDR2 is SVGEGT in the germline V gene. This CDR3 spans 19 amino acids. The CDR3 DNA reads as TGTGCCAGCAGTTACTCGTCGTGGAGTGGAGTTGGGAGCAATCAGCCCCAGCATTTT. It is translated as CASSYSSWSGVGSNQPQHF.

The chain carries TRBV14 and TRBJ1-2; tentatively, D is TRBD1 (6 bases). This CDR3 has 13 amino acids. CDR1 and CDR2 (germline): SGHDN, FVKESK. The V end was cut by 0 bases, the J end by 8 bases, with 10 bases between. The CDR3 coding sequence is TGTGCCAGCAGCCAAGAGGGGGGGCAAGGCTACACCTTC. Translating it yields CASSQEGGQGYTF.

The V call is TRBV19, the J call TRBJ2-7, with D tentatively TRBD1 (5 bases). Germline V gene data show CDR1 as LNHDA and CDR2 as SQIVND (reference sequence). The ends were cut back, 7 bases at V and 3 bases at J, with 16 bases in the middle. This CDR3 region has 14 residues. CDR3 nucleotide sequence: TGTGCCAGTACCAATGATGGGGCCAGCTACGAGCAGTACTTC. Protein product: CASTNDGASYEQYF.

V and J are TRBV18 and TRBJ1-4; the D gene is possibly TRBD1 (6 bases). V lost 6 bases and J 5 bases, leaving 13 bases between the germline ends. There are 14 residues in the CDR3. In germline, CDR1 is KGHSH, CDR2 LQKENI. DNA for the CDR3: TGTGCCAGCTCGCCCGGGACAAGCAATGAAAAACTGTTTTTT. As protein: CASSPGTSNEKLFF.

The sample holds a few counts of this clonotype. The chain's CDR3 is CASRTQGTDGYTF. DNA for the CDR3: TGTGCCAGCAGAACTCAAGGCACGGATGGCTACACCTTC. The rearrangement uses TRBV2 and TRBJ1-2; D remains ambiguous. The CDR3 totals 13 residues. Germline-derived CDR1 and CDR2 are SNHLY and FYNNEI. V was clipped by 6 bases and J by 6 bases, with 14 bases between them. Using reference TRBV2 and TRBJ1-2 for the parts outside the CDR3, the full variable domain is EPEVTQTPSHQVTQMGQEVILRCVPISNHLYFYWYRQILGQKVEFLVSFYNNEISEKSEIFDDQFSVERPDGSNFTLKIRSTKLEDSAMYFCASRTQGTDGYTFGSGTRLTVV.

On this clonotype: A read error is possible here, since a much larger clone lies one base away. The chain uses TRBV4-3 and TRBJ2-5; D may be TRBD1 (5 bases). CDR3 length equals 15 residues. Germline V gene sequence: CDR1 LGHNA, CDR2 YSLEER. The CDR3 region is CAGSQGVAGQETQYF. The CDR3 region has the DNA TGCGCCGGCAGCCAAGGGGTGGCAGGACAAGAGACCCAGTACTTC.

The gene calls are TRBV6-1 and TRBJ1-5; no definite D call. CDR1 MNHNS and CDR2 SASEGT come from the germline V gene. The V end was cut by 0 bases, the J end by 7 bases, with 7 bases between. CDR3 length: 13 residues. CDR3 sequence reads: CASSEALKQPQHF. The DNA of the CDR3 is TGTGCCAGCAGTGAAGCCCTTAAACAGCCCCAGCATTTT.

The table lists this clonotype with a few counts. The gene calls are TRBV10-2 and TRBJ1-6, with D unresolved. CDR3 length equals 16 residues. The germline gives CDR1 WSHSY, CDR2 SAAADI. V was pared by 2 bases and J by 5 bases, with 13 bases between. CDR3 loop: CASSEPTGVNNSPLHF. The CDR3 nucleotides are TGCGCCAGCAGTGAGCCGACCGGCGTCAATAATTCACCCCTCCACTTT.

This clonotype was seen a handful of times. V and J are TRBV20-1 and TRBJ1-5; the D is unclear. The CDR3 is 12 amino acids. Germline V lookup: CDR1 DFQATT, CDR2 SNEGSKA (reference sequence). V lost 3 bases and J lost 2, with 5 bases in between. CDR3 residues: CSARAGNQPQHF. In DNA, the CDR3 is TGCAGTGCTAGGGCGGGCAATCAGCCCCAGCATTTT.

This clonotype turned up a few times. The chain joins TRBV29-1 to TRBJ1-2; D unresolved. CDR3 length: 11 amino acids. Deletions cut 3 bases from V and 6 bases from J, with 8 bases between. Germline CDR1 reads SQVTM; CDR2 reads ANQGSEA. The CDR3 reads CSVDDGDGYTF. CDR3 DNA sequence: TGCAGCGTTGACGATGGGGATGGCTACACCTTC.

CDR3 protein: CASSQPFRLNTEAFF. CDR3 nucleotides: TGCGCCAGCAGCCAACCCTTTAGGCTGAACACTGAAGCTTTCTTT. The chain couples TRBV4-1 to TRBJ1-1; D ambiguous. The CDR3 runs 15 residues. Germline lookup yields CDR1 MGHRA and CDR2 YSYEKL. Trimming cost V 2 bases and J 0 bases, with 10 bases left between them.

This clonotype appeared many times. The chain employs TRBV20-1 and TRBJ1-4, with 7 bases lining up with TRBD1. V lost 7 bases and J lost 4; bases outside the gene matches: 6. The CDR3 runs 13 residues. The germline V gene encodes CDR1 DFQATT and CDR2 SNEGSKA (reference sequence). CDR3 amino acids: CSVWDRNNEKLFF. CDR3 nucleotides: TGCAGTGTTTGGGACAGAAATAATGAAAAACTGTTTTTT.

In its sample, this clonotype was seen a few times. V gene TRBV27 combines with J gene TRBJ2-1, with D perhaps matching TRBD1 (5 bases). Looked up from germline, CDR1 is MNHEY and CDR2 is SMNVEV (reference sequence). The length of the CDR3 is 17 residues. V dropped 2 bases and J dropped 1 base, with 15 bases sitting between them. The DNA for the CDR3 is TGTGCCAGCAGTTTACTCCCAGGGCCATCGTCCTACAATGAGCAGTTCTTC. Protein product: CASSLLPGPSSYNEQFF.

In the case of this clonotype: Compared with germline, one end of the junction differs, possibly owing to a read error. This chain uses TRBV12-3 or TRBV12-4 with TRBJ2-5; 7 bases match TRBD1. The CDR3 consists of 15 residues. The CDR3 nucleotides read TGTGCCAACAGTCTCCGACAGGGATCTATACTGACCCAGTACTTC. It is translated as CANSLRQGSILTQYF.

The chain joins TRBV6-6 to TRBJ1-2; D is ambiguous. This CDR3 is built from 12 residues. Trimming cost V 0 bases and J 6 bases, with 5 bases left between them. Germline values: CDR1 MNHNY, CDR2 SVGAGI (reference sequence). The CDR3 here is CASSYSLDGYTF. Here the CDR3 DNA reads TGTGCCAGCAGTTACTCTCTGGATGGCTACACCTTC.